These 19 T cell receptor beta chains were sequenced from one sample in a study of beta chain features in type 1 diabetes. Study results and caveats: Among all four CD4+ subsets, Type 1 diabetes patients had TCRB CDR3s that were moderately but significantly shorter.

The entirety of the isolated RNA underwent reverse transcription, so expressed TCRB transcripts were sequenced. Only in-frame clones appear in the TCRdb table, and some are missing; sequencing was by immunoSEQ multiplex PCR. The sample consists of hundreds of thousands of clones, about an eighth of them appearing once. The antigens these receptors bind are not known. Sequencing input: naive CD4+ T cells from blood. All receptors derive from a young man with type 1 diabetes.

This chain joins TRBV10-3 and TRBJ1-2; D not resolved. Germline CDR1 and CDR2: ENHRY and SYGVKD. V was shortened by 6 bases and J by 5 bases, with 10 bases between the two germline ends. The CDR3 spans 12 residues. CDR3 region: CAIRPDEYGYTF. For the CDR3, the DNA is TGTGCCATCAGACCCGACGAGTATGGCTACACCTTC.

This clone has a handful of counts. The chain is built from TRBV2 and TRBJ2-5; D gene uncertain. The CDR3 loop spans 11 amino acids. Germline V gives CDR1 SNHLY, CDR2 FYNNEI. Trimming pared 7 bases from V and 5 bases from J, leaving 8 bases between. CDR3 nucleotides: TGTGCCAGCACTGCGAAGGAGACCCAGTACTTC. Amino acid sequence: CASTAKETQYF.

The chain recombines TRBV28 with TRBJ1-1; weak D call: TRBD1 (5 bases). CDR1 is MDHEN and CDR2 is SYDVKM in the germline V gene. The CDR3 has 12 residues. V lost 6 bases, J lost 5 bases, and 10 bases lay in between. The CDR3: CASRVRVTEAFF. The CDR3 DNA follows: TGTGCCAGCAGGGTCAGGGTGACTGAAGCTTTCTTT. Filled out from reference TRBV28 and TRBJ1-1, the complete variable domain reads DVKVTQSSRYLVKRTGEKVFLECVQDMDHENMFWYRQDPGLGLRLIYFSYDVKMKEKGDIPEGYSVSREKKERFSLILESASTNQTSMYLCASRVRVTEAFFGQGTRLTVV.

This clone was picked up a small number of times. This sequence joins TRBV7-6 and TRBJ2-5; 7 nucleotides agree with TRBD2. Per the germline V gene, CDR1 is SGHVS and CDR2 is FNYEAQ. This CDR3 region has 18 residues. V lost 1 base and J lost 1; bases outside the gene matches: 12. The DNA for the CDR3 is TGTGCCAGCAGCTTAGGTTCGGGGAGCGGGGCCACCCAAGAGACCCAGTACTTC. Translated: CASSLGSGSGATQETQYF.

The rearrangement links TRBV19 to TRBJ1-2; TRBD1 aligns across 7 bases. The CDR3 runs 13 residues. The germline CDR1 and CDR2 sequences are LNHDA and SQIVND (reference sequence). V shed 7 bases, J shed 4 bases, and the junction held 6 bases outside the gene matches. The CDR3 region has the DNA TGTGCCAGTACTACAGGGGCAGTCTATGGCTACACCTTC. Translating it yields CASTTGAVYGYTF.

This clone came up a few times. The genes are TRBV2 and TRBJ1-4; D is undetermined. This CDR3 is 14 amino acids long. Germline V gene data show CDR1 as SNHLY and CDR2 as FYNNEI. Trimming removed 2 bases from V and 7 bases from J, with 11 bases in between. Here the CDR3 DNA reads TGTGCCAGCAGTGAATTCCCGAGCGGTGAAAAACTGTTTTTT. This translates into CASSEFPSGEKLFF.

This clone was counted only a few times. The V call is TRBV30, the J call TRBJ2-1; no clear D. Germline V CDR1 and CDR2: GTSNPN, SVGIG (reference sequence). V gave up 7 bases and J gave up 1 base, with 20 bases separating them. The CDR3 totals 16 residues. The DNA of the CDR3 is TGTGCCTCGGAAGTATCAGGCGGCGGTTCCTACAATGAGCAGTTCTTC. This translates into CASEVSGGGSYNEQFF.

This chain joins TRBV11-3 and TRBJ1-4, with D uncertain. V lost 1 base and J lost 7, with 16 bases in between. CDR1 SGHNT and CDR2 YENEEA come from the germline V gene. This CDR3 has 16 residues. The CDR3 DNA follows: TGTGCCAGCAGCTTAGGGGCATCCCTTCGGGGTGAAAAACTGTTTTTT. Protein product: CASSLGASLRGEKLFF. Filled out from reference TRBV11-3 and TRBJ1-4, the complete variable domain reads EAGVVQSPRYKIIEKKQPVAFWCNPISGHNTLYWYLQNLGQGPELLIRYENEEAVDDSQLPKDRFSAERLKGVDSTLKIQPAELGDSAVYLCASSLGASLRGEKLFFGSGTQLSVL.

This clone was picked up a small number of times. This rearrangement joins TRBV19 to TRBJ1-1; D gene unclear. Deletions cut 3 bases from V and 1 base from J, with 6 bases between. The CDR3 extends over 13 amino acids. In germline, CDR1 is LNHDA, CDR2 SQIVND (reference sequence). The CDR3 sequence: CASSIPTNTEAFF. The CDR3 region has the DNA TGTGCCAGTAGTATTCCGACGAACACTGAAGCTTTCTTT.

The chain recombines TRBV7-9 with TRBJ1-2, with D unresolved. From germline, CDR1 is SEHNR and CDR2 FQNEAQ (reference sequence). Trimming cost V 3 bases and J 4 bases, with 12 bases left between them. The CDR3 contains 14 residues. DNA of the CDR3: TGTGCCAGCAGCTTCGAATCCAGTTTCTATGGCTACACCTTC. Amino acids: CASSFESSFYGYTF.

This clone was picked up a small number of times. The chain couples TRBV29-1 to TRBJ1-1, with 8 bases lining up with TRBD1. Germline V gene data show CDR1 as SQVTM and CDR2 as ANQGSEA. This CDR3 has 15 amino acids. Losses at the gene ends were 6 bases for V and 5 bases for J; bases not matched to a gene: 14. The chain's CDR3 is CSVGGQGPLRTEAFF. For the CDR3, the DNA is TGCAGCGTGGGTGGACAGGGACCACTACGAACTGAAGCTTTCTTT.

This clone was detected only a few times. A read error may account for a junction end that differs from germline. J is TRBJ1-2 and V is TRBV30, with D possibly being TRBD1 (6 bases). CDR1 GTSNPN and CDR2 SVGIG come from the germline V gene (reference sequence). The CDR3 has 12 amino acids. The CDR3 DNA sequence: TGTGCCTGGGCCCTTGGGGGGGCACCTACCTACTTC. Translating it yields CAWALGGAPTYF. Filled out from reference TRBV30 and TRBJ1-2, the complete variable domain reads SQTIHQWPATLVQPVGSPLSLECTVEGTSNPNLYWYRQAAGRGLQLLFYSVGIGQISSEVPQNLSASRPQDRQFILSSKKLLLSDSGFYLCAWALGGAPTYFGSGTRLTVV.

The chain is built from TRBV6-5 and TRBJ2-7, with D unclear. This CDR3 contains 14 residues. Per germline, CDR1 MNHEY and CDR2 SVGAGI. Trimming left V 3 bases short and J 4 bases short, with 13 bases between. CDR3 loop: CASSYNRDGYEQYF. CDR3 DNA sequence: TGTGCCAGCAGTTATAATAGAGACGGATACGAGCAGTACTTC.

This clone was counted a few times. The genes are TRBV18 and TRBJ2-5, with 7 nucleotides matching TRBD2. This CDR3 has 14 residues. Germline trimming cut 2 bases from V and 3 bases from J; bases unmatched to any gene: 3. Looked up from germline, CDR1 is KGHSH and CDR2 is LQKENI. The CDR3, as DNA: TGTGCCAGCTCACCAGTTCTAGCGGAAGAGACCCAGTACTTC. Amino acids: CASSPVLAEETQYF.

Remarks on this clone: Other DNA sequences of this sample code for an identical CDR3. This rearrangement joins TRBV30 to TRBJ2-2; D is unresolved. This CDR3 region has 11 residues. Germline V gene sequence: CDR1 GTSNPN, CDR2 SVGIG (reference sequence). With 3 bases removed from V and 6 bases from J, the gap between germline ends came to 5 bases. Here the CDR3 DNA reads TGTGCCTGGAGGGGCGCCGGGGAGCTGTTTTTT. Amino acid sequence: CAWRGAGELFF.

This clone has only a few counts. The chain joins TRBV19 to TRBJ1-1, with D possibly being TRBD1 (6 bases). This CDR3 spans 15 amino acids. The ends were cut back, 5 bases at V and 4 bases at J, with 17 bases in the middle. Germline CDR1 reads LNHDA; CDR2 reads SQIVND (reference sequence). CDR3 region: CASSARTEGGTEAFF. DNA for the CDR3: TGTGCCAGTAGTGCTAGGACAGAGGGCGGCACTGAAGCTTTCTTT.

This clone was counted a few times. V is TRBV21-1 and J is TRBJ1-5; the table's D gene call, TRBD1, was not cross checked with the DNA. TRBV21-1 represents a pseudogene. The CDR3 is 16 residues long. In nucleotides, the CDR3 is TGTGCCAGCAGCTACCCACAGGGTTCCCCAAATCAGCCCCAGCATTTT. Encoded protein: CASSYPQGSPNQPQHF.

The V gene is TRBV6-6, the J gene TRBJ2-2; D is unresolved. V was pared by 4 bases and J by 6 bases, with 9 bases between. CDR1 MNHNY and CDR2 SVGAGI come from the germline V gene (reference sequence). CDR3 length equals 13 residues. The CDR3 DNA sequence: TGTGCCAGCAGTTCACGAGGTGCCGGGGAGCTGTTTTTT. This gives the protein CASSSRGAGELFF.

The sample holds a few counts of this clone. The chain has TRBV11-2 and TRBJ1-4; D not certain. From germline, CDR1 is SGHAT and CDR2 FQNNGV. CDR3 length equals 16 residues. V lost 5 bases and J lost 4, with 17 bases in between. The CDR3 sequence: CASSLIYGNDNEKLFF. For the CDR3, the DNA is TGTGCCAGCAGCCTGATATACGGGAACGATAATGAAAAACTGTTTTTT.